This TCR beta chain was recovered during a study of T cell responses to AZD1222 COVID-19 vaccine. The CDR3 is made up of 11 amino acids. Per germline, CDR1 SGHDT and CDR2 YYEEEE. V lost 4 bases and J 8 bases, leaving 9 bases between the germline ends. Method: immunoSEQ multiplex PCR; TCRdb's copy keeps in-frame clones and lacks some. The data hold roughly 180,000 clones, with 90% to 95% observed a single time. The genes are TRBV5-6 and TRBJ1-2; D perhaps matches TRBD1 (6 bases). The material sequenced was peripheral blood, taken on day 0 of AZD1222 vaccination. This clonotype originated in an adult in good health. The CDR3 DNA sequence: TGTGCCAGCAGCCACAGGGACGGCTACACCTTC. It encodes CASSHRDGYTF. Filled out from reference TRBV5-6 and TRBJ1-2, the complete variable domain reads DAGVTQSPTHLIKTRGQQVTLRCSPKSGHDTVSWYQQALGQGPQFIFQYYEEEERQRGNFPDRFSGHQFPNYSSELNVNALLLGDSALYLCASSHRDGYTFGSGTRLTVV.